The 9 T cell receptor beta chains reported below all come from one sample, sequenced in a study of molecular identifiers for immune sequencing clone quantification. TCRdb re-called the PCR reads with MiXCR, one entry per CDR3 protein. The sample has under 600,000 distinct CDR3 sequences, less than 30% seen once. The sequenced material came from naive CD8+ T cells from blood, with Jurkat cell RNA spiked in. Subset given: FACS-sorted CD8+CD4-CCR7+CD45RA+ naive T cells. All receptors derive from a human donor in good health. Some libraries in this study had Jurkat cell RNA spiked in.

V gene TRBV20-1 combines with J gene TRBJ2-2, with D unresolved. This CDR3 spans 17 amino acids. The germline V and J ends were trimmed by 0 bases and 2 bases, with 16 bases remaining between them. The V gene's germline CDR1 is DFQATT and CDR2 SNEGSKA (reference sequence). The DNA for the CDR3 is TGCAGTGCTAGAGAAGACAAAACCCCATATAACACCGGGGAGCTGTTTTTT. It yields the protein CSAREDKTPYNTGELFF.

CDR3 bases: TGTGCCAGCAGCCACCGGGACAAACAAGAGACCCAGTACTTC. It specifies CASSHRDKQETQYF. This rearrangement joins TRBV7-9 to TRBJ2-5; possibly TRBD1 for D (6 bases). CDR3 size: 14 residues. V lost 5 bases and J 2 bases, leaving 12 bases between the germline ends. CDR1 and CDR2 from the germline V gene are SEHNR and FQNEAQ (reference sequence).

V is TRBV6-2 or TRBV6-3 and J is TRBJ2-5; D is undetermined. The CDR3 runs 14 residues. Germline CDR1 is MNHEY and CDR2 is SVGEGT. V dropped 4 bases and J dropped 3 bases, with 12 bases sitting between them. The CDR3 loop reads CASSSRIEEETQYF. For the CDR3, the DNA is TGTGCCAGCAGTTCTCGGATAGAGGAAGAGACCCAGTACTTC.

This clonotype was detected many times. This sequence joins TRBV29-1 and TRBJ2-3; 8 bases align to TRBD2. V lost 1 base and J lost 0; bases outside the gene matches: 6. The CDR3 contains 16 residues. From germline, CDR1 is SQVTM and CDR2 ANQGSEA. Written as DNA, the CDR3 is TGCAGCGTTGAAGGTGCGGGAGGAATGAGCACAGATACGCAGTATTTT. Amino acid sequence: CSVEGAGGMSTDTQYF.

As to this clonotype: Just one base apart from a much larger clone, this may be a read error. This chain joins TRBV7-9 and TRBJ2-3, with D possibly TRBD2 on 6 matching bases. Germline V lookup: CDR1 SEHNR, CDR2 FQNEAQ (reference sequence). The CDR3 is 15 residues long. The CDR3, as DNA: TGTACCAGCAGCCAAATAGCGGATTACACAGATACGCAGTATTTT. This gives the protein CTSSQIADYTDTQYF.

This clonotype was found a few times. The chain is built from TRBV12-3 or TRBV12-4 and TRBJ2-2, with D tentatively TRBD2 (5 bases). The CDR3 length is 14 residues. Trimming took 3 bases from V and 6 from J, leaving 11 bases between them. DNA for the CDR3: TGTGCCAGCAGTTTTAGGGAGTACCCCGGGGAGCTGTTTTTT. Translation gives CASSFREYPGELFF.

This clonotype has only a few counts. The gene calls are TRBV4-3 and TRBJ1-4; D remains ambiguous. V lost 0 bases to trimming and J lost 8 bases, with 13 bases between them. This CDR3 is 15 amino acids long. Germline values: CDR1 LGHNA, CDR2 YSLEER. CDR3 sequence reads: CASSQDWVPSEKLFF. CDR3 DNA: TGCGCCAGCAGCCAAGATTGGGTCCCCTCGGAAAAACTGTTTTTT.

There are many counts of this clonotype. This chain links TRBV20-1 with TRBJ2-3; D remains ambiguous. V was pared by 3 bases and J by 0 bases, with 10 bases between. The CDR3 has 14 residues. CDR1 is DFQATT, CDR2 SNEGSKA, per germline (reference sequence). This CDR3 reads CSASLEFSTDTQYF. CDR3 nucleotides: TGCAGTGCTAGTTTGGAGTTTAGCACAGATACGCAGTATTTT.

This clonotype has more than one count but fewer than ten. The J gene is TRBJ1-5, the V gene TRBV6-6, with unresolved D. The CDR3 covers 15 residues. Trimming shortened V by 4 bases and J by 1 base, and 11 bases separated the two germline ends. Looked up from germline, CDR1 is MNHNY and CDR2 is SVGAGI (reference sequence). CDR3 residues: CASSSGPSSNQPQHF. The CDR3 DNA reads TGTGCCAGCAGTTCTGGACCCTCGAGCAATCAGCCCCAGCATTTT.